This passage covers 25 T cell receptor beta chains from one sample sequenced in a study of technical replicates of blood from a handful of donors. Sequenced by immunoSEQ multiplex PCR; TCRdb stores in-frame clones only, minus some. Here the sample spans some 82,000 clones, around 97% being singletons. Sequencing was performed on T cells isolated from PBMCs. The receptor source for this set is a human donor in good health.

The chain uses TRBV19 and TRBJ2-7; 7 nucleotides line up with TRBD2. Germline V lookup: CDR1 LNHDA, CDR2 SQIVND (reference sequence). The CDR3 covers 16 residues. V trimming: 3 bases; J trimming: 2 bases; junction bases outside the gene matches: 10. Here the CDR3 reads CASSILSGGSPYEQYF. The CDR3 nucleotides read TGTGCCAGTAGTATTCTATCGGGAGGAAGCCCCTACGAGCAGTACTTC.

The chain joins TRBV5-5 to TRBJ2-1; D possibly corresponds to TRBD1 (5 bases). The CDR3 covers 13 residues. V was pared by 2 bases and J by 9 bases, with 12 bases between. In germline, CDR1 is SGHKS, CDR2 YYEKEE (reference sequence). The CDR3 DNA reads as TGTGCCAGCAGCTTAGTGACAGTGGGTGAGCAGTTCTTC. Its protein is CASSLVTVGEQFF.

The rearrangement uses TRBV18 and TRBJ2-7; D unresolved. V was shortened by 6 bases and J by 6 bases, with 9 bases between the two germline ends. CDR3 length: 11 residues. From germline, CDR1 is KGHSH and CDR2 LQKENI. The CDR3 region has the DNA TGTGCCAGCTCCCTCTTCTCCGAGCAGTACTTC. It encodes CASSLFSEQYF.

This chain joins TRBV7-2 and TRBJ2-5; D not certain. The V end lost 5 bases, the J end lost 4 bases, and 11 bases lay between the germline ends. CDR1 and CDR2 (germline): SGHTA, FQGNSA. The CDR3 consists of 13 residues. This CDR3 reads CASSIYPGETQYF. CDR3 DNA: TGTGCCAGCAGCATATACCCCGGAGAGACCCAGTACTTC.

This clone has only one observation. V is TRBV30 and J is TRBJ2-7; 7 bases line up with TRBD1. Germline trimming cut 2 bases from V and 5 bases from J; bases unmatched to any gene: 6. Looked up from germline, CDR1 is GTSNPN and CDR2 is SVGIG (reference sequence). This CDR3 has 13 residues. In DNA, the CDR3 is TGTGCCTGGAGTAAACAGGGGACCGACGAGCAGTACTTC. This translates into CAWSKQGTDEQYF.

V usage is TRBV4-2 and J usage is TRBJ2-1; TRBD2 might be the D (6 bases). Looked up from germline, CDR1 is LGHNA and CDR2 is YNFKEQ. Deletions cut 3 bases from V and 7 bases from J, with 7 bases between. The CDR3 loop spans 12 amino acids. The CDR3 here is CASSQEGNEQFF. For the CDR3, the DNA is TGTGCCAGCAGCCAGGAGGGGAATGAGCAGTTCTTC.

The CDR3 spells CATKPSGGRVNNQPQHF. The CDR3 DNA reads TGTGCCACTAAGCCATCAGGGGGTCGTGTGAACAATCAGCCCCAGCATTTT. The chain uses TRBV10-3 and TRBJ1-5; 7 bases are a match to TRBD1. Germline V lookup: CDR1 ENHRY, CDR2 SYGVKD. Germline trimming cut 10 bases from V and 3 bases from J; bases unmatched to any gene: 18. This CDR3 is 17 amino acids long.

The chain combines TRBV29-1 with TRBJ2-5, with D possibly TRBD1 on 5 matching bases. Per germline, CDR1 SQVTM and CDR2 ANQGSEA. The length of the CDR3 is 12 residues. V shed 7 bases and J shed 0 bases, with 9 bases lying between them. DNA for the CDR3: TGCAGCGCCGCAGGGTACCAAGAGACCCAGTACTTC. This codes for CSAAGYQETQYF. The full variable domain, rest sourced from reference TRBV29-1 and TRBJ2-5, is SAVISQKPSRDICQRGTSLTIQCQVDSQVTMMFWYRQQPGQSLTLIATANQGSEATYESGFVIDKFPISRPNLTFSTLTVSNMSPEDSSIYLCSAAGYQETQYFGPGTRLLVL.

The chain couples TRBV10-1 to TRBJ2-7, with 7 bases identical to TRBD1. V lost 3 bases and J lost 2; bases outside the gene matches: 4. Germline V CDR1 and CDR2: WNHNN, SYGVQD (reference sequence). The length of the CDR3 is 14 residues. The CDR3 nucleotides read TGCGCCAGCAGTGACGCTGGGACAGCCTACGAGCAGTACTTC. Protein product: CASSDAGTAYEQYF.

The CDR3 sequence: CASSPWTQRAPPHEQYF. The CDR3 coding sequence is TGTGCCAGCAGTCCGTGGACACAGCGGGCCCCCCCCCACGAGCAGTACTTC. The rearrangement joins TRBV27 to TRBJ2-7; D perhaps matches TRBD2 (6 bases). There are 17 residues in the CDR3. CDR1 is MNHEY, CDR2 SMNVEV, per germline (reference sequence). Trimming shortened V by 5 bases and J by 5 bases, and 25 bases separated the two germline ends.

The V call is TRBV5-1, the J call TRBJ2-7, with 9 bases that match TRBD1. The length of the CDR3 is 16 residues. Looked up from germline, CDR1 is SGHRS and CDR2 is YFSETQ. V dropped 0 bases and J dropped 4; count of bases not matched to a gene: 8. CDR3 region: CASSLGGGQGIYEQYF. The CDR3 coding sequence is TGCGCCAGCAGCTTGGGGGGGGGACAGGGAATATACGAGCAGTACTTC.

V gene TRBV7-9 combines with J gene TRBJ2-7, with D possibly TRBD2 on 6 matching bases. CDR1 SEHNR and CDR2 FQNEAQ come from the germline V gene (reference sequence). The CDR3 is made up of 18 amino acids. V lost 4 bases to trimming and J lost 3 bases, with 25 bases between them. For the CDR3, the DNA is TGTGCCAGCAGCTCGCGGGACCCAGACATTGGGGGGATCTACGAGCAGTACTTC. Translated: CASSSRDPDIGGIYEQYF.

V gene TRBV5-6 combines with J gene TRBJ1-2; D uncertain. In germline, CDR1 is SGHDT, CDR2 YYEEEE. V dropped 3 bases and J dropped 7 bases, with 10 bases sitting between them. The CDR3 totals 12 residues. CDR3 amino acids: CASSSGAPGYTF. CDR3 coding DNA: TGTGCCAGCAGCTCAGGCGCACCTGGCTACACCTTC.

The chain employs TRBV28 and TRBJ2-2; unclear D gene. V lost 5 bases, J lost 0 bases, and 10 bases lay in between. The CDR3 runs to 15 residues. Germline assignment: CDR1 MDHEN and CDR2 SYDVKM. The CDR3 DNA reads TGTGCCAGCAGTCTAGACTCCACGAACACCGGGGAGCTGTTTTTT. Translating gives CASSLDSTNTGELFF. The full variable domain, with the rest looked up from reference TRBV28 and TRBJ2-2, is DVKVTQSSRYLVKRTGEKVFLECVQDMDHENMFWYRQDPGLGLRLIYFSYDVKMKEKGDIPEGYSVSREKKERFSLILESASTNQTSMYLCASSLDSTNTGELFFGEGSRLTVL.

This clone was found once. The rearrangement links TRBV7-9 to TRBJ2-3; 8 bases are a match to TRBD2. Germline V CDR1 and CDR2: SEHNR, FQNEAQ (reference sequence). V trimming: 4 bases; J trimming: 3 bases; junction bases outside the gene matches: 12. The CDR3 runs 17 residues. The CDR3 is CASSSTLSGRRTDTQYF. The CDR3 coding sequence is TGTGCCAGCAGCTCAACCCTCAGCGGGAGACGTACAGATACGCAGTATTTT. Full variable domain (outside the CDR3, taken from reference TRBV7-9 and TRBJ2-3): DTGVSQNPRHKITKRGQNVTFRCDPISEHNRLYWYRQTLGQGPEFLTYFQNEAQLEKSRLLSDRFSAERPKGSFSTLEIQRTEQGDSAMYLCASSSTLSGRRTDTQYFGPGTRLTVL.

This clone was seen once. The genes are TRBV5-6 and TRBJ1-2, with D possibly being TRBD1 (5 bases). V lost 0 bases and J lost 4, with 7 bases in between. The germline V gene has CDR1 SGHDT and CDR2 YYEEEE. The CDR3 runs 13 residues. For the CDR3, the DNA is TGTGCCAGCAGCTTGGACAGGACCTATGGCTACACCTTC. Encoded protein: CASSLDRTYGYTF.

V usage is TRBV6-6 and J usage is TRBJ2-2; D is unclear. This CDR3 region has 15 residues. Trimming removed 6 bases at V and 0 bases at J, with 11 bases between. The germline V gene has CDR1 MNHNY and CDR2 SVGAGI (reference sequence). The CDR3 DNA reads TGTGCCAGCAGAACATCCACACCGAACACCGGGGAGCTGTTTTTT. Translated, it gives CASRTSTPNTGELFF.

The rearrangement uses TRBV5-8 and TRBJ1-2; D gene unclear. The CDR3 consists of 14 residues. V was clipped by 1 base and J by 5 bases, with 12 bases between them. The V gene's germline CDR1 is SGHTS and CDR2 YDEGEE. This CDR3 reads CASSLHAPGYGYTF. The CDR3 DNA reads TGTGCCAGCAGCTTGCACGCTCCCGGGTATGGCTACACCTTC.

The chain combines TRBV6-1 with TRBJ2-7; the match to TRBD1 covers 7 bases. The trim removed 6 bases at V and 0 bases at J, leaving 2 bases unmatched. This CDR3 has 13 amino acids. The germline V gene encodes CDR1 MNHNS and CDR2 SASEGT. The CDR3 loop is CASRDRFSYEQYF. The CDR3 nucleotides are TGTGCCAGCAGGGACAGGTTCTCCTACGAGCAGTACTTC.

V gene TRBV29-1 combines with J gene TRBJ1-1, with TRBD1 matching 7 bases. J gave up 5 bases and V 5 bases, and 11 bases lay outside the gene matches. The CDR3 loop spans 14 amino acids. CDR1 SQVTM and CDR2 ANQGSEA come from the germline V gene. Here the CDR3 reads CSVIMDRSFTEAFF. The DNA of the CDR3 is TGCAGCGTTATTATGGACAGGTCGTTTACTGAAGCTTTCTTT.

V gene TRBV6-5 combines with J gene TRBJ1-1; D ambiguous. The CDR3 covers 14 residues. The germline V gene has CDR1 MNHEY and CDR2 SVGAGI. Trimming left V 2 bases short and J 6 bases short, with 13 bases between. The CDR3, as DNA: TGTGCCAGCAGTTACAGGAGGGCACGGGCTGAAGCTTTCTTT. It is translated as CASSYRRARAEAFF.

The gene calls are TRBV7-9 and TRBJ2-1; 9 positions match TRBD2. Germline assignment: CDR1 SEHNR and CDR2 FQNEAQ (reference sequence). This CDR3 is built from 15 residues. V was pared by 5 bases and J by 9 bases, with 11 bases of the junction left unmatched. As DNA, the CDR3 is TGTGCCAGCAGCCCACAGATAGCGGGAGCGGGTGAGCAGTTCTTC. Translation: CASSPQIAGAGEQFF.

The V and J genes are TRBV7-6 and TRBJ1-3, with 7 bases that match TRBD1. The CDR3 is made up of 17 amino acids. Germline-derived CDR1 and CDR2 are SGHVS and FNYEAQ. Trimming at V came to 3 bases and at J to 1 base, leaving 9 bases not matched to a gene. CDR3 region: CASSLNPYRGSGNTIYF. The CDR3 DNA reads as TGTGCCAGCAGCTTGAATCCTTACAGGGGTTCTGGAAACACCATATATTTT.

V is TRBV6-6 and J is TRBJ2-7, with 7 bases fitting TRBD2. Germline V gene sequence: CDR1 MNHNY, CDR2 SVGAGI (reference sequence). The CDR3 is made up of 15 amino acids. V trimming: 4 bases; J trimming: 4 bases; junction bases outside the gene matches: 10. The CDR3 nucleotides are TGTGCCAGCAGTTCCCTACCCCGGGAGGCATACGAGCAGTACTTC. Its protein is CASSSLPREAYEQYF.

The chain uses TRBV30 and TRBJ2-7, with no clear D. V was trimmed by 2 bases and J by 5 bases, leaving 13 bases between them. This CDR3 has 13 amino acids. The V gene's germline CDR1 is GTSNPN and CDR2 SVGIG (reference sequence). The CDR3: CAWSRVVKNEQYF. The CDR3 DNA reads TGTGCCTGGAGTCGGGTGGTGAAGAACGAGCAGTACTTC.